This T cell receptor beta chain was found in a study of neurological immune-mediated disorders. Study-level results: Phylogenetic grouping assigned the repertoires of 18 of 34 multiple sclerosis patients to a single related-CDR3 cluster, representing a possible signature. No CDR3 amino acid sequences recurred among expanded clones across subjects, suggesting private repertoires in all groups. Multiple sclerosis was found to have the least TCR clonal expansion, below healthy controls, and HTLV-1-associated myelopathy the most.

V lost 0 bases and J 8 bases, leaving 17 bases between the germline ends. The V gene's germline CDR1 is SGHRS and CDR2 YFSETQ. The CDR3 consists of 16 residues. As regards this clonotype: Antigen: not known.

The cDNA was produced through 5'RACE with 10-nucleotide random UMIs. MiXCR, run by TCRdb on the 5' RACE reads, gives a single entry per CDR3 protein. The table lists more than 35,000 distinct CDR3 sequences, approximately 2.8% of them singletons, with roughly 16% in the top ten. Sequenced material: PBMCs. This receptor was taken from a woman in her forties or fifties with multiple sclerosis. The chain has TRBV5-1 and TRBJ1-4; tentatively, D is TRBD1 (5 bases). DNA for the CDR3: TGCGCCAGCAGCTTGGATTTACGGGGGTCCGGGGAAAAACTGTTTTTT. Translating it yields CASSLDLRGSGEKLFF.